This entry lists 12 T cell receptor beta chains sequenced from one sample in a study of glioma-infiltrating T cells. Using RNA template, CDR3s of TCR alpha and beta were amplified with iRepertoire arm-PCR. TCRdb reanalysed the multiplex PCR reads using MiXCR and keeps one entry per CDR3 protein. This table has fewer than 110,000 distinct CDR3 sequences, about 30% appearing once. The sample taken for sequencing was glioma tissue, nonneoplastic brain tissue, or PBMCs (not recorded which). The origin of the receptors is a human donor with low-grade glioma or glioblastoma, undergoing nonglioma brain surgery, or in good health (not recorded which).

The table lists this clonotype with many counts. The V gene is TRBV7-9, the J gene TRBJ1-4; D is possibly TRBD1 (5 bases). V lost 5 bases, J lost 5 bases, and 12 bases lay in between. CDR1 is SEHNR and CDR2 is FQNEAQ in the germline V gene (reference sequence). The CDR3 contains 14 residues. In DNA, the CDR3 is TGTGCCAGCAGCGAAGGGACGGGGAATGAAAAACTGTTTTTT. Translated, it gives CASSEGTGNEKLFF.

This clonotype was seen once. Since a much larger clone is just one base distant, this may be a read error. This sequence joins TRBV20-1 and TRBJ2-7; 10 nucleotides agree with TRBD1. Germline assignment: CDR1 DFQATT and CDR2 SNEGSKA (reference sequence). The CDR3 is 13 residues long. The DNA for the CDR3 is TGCATCCTACCCGGGACAGGGGATAGCGATCAGTACTTC. It specifies CILPGTGDSDQYF.

As concerns this clonotype: This may come from a read error, since a much larger clone is one base off. V gene TRBV7-2 combines with J gene TRBJ2-3, with D unresolved. CDR1 is SGHTA and CDR2 is FQGNSA in the germline V gene. CDR3 size: 15 residues. V lost 1 base to trimming and J lost 2 bases, with 10 bases between them. The DNA for the CDR3 is TGTGCCAGCAGCTTAGTCGCCATTTACACAGATACGCAGTATTTT. Translation: CASSLVAIYTDTQYF.

The gene calls are TRBV5-1 and TRBJ1-6, with D uncertain. With 4 bases removed from V and 7 bases from J, the gap between germline ends came to 12 bases. Germline assignment: CDR1 SGHRS and CDR2 YFSETQ. The CDR3 consists of 14 residues. CDR3 sequence (DNA): TGCGCCAGCAGCACTGAACCGGGAAATTCACCCCTCCACTTT. It codes for CASSTEPGNSPLHF.

As concerns this clonotype: A single base separates this from a much larger clone, so it may be a read error. The chain links TRBV7-9 to TRBJ1-2; D gene ambiguous. Germline V gives CDR1 SEHNR, CDR2 FQNEAQ (reference sequence). The CDR3 has 14 amino acids. The V end lost 0 bases, the J end lost 4 bases, and 9 bases lay between the germline ends. The CDR3 loop is CASSLAWAAYGYTF. The CDR3 DNA sequence: TGTGCCAGCAGCTTAGCGTGGGCGGCCTATGGCTACACCTTC.

This clonotype showed up just a few times. V usage is TRBV4-2 and J usage is TRBJ1-4; 7 bases align to TRBD1. CDR1 is LGHNA, CDR2 YNFKEQ, per germline. Trimming took 5 bases from V and 0 from J; bases not matched to a gene: 12. CDR3 length: 18 amino acids. CDR3 sequence: CASSRDVGQDATNEKLFF. The DNA for the CDR3 is TGTGCCAGCAGCAGAGACGTTGGACAGGATGCAACTAATGAAAAACTGTTTTTT.

This clonotype was counted at least ten times. The chain joins TRBV27 to TRBJ1-1; 10 nucleotides match TRBD1. CDR1 and CDR2 (germline): MNHEY, SMNVEV (reference sequence). J was trimmed by 6 bases and V by 5 bases; bases with no gene match: 6. The CDR3 covers 14 residues. The CDR3 sequence is CASSPGQGQAEAFF. The DNA of the CDR3 is TGTGCCAGCAGTCCGGGACAGGGGCAAGCTGAAGCTTTCTTT.

Regarding this clonotype: A clone one base away is much larger, so this may be a read error. The chain links TRBV28 to TRBJ2-7; no reliable D call. Germline V lookup: CDR1 MDHEN, CDR2 SYDVKM. The CDR3 extends over 14 amino acids. The germline V and J ends were trimmed by 2 bases and 7 bases, with 15 bases remaining between them. CDR3 protein: CASSLRFRDNEQYF. Written as DNA, the CDR3 is TGTGCCAGCAGTTTAAGGTTTAGAGACAATGAGCAGTACTTC. Full variable domain (remainder filled in from reference TRBV28 and TRBJ2-7): DVKVTQSSRYLVKRTGEKVFLECVQDMDHENMFWYRQDPGLGLRLIYFSYDVKMKEKGDIPEGYSVSREKKERFSLILESASTNQTSMYLCASSLRFRDNEQYFGPGTRLTVT.

On this clonotype itself: A much more abundant neighbour one base away suggests this may be a read error. The chain is built from TRBV27 and TRBJ1-4, with TRBD1 as a possible D gene (6 bases). Germline V gene lookup returns CDR1 MNHEY and CDR2 SMNVEV (reference sequence). The CDR3 spans 13 residues. Here the CDR3 reads CASSLREGERLFF. CDR3 nucleotide sequence: TGTGCCAGCAGTTTGAGGGAGGGGGAAAGACTGTTTTTT.

A word on this clonotype: The conserved phenylalanine or tryptophan normally closing the CDR3 is absent here, so this likely arose from a read error. The chain combines TRBV2 with TRBJ2-3; 10 positions agree with TRBD2. The germline CDR1 and CDR2 sequences are SNHLY and FYNNEI. The V segment lost 8 bases and the J segment 4 bases; nucleotides outside the gene matches: 6. This CDR3 is 14 amino acids long. This CDR3 reads CASSPSGGSDTQYL. The CDR3, as DNA: TGTGCCAGCTCGCCTAGCGGGGGTTCAGATACGCAGTATCTT.

This clonotype was seen only a few times. The chain joins TRBV4-3 to TRBJ1-2, with unresolved D. With 0 bases removed from V and 5 bases from J, the gap between germline ends came to 22 bases. CDR3 length: 18 residues. In germline, CDR1 is LGHNA, CDR2 YSLEER. The CDR3 bases are TGCGCCAGCAGCCAAGACCCCAATGCTGGCCCGGTGGGATATGGCTACACCTTC. Residues: CASSQDPNAGPVGYGYTF.

Points on this clonotype: A much larger clone sits a single nucleotide away, making a read error possible. This chain joins TRBV20-1 and TRBJ1-1; D is perhaps TRBD1 (5 bases). The CDR3 is made up of 11 amino acids. Germline CDR1 reads DFQATT; CDR2 reads SNEGSKA (reference sequence). The CDR3 bases are TGCATTGCTCAGGGGAACACTGAAGCTTTCTTT. Amino acids: CIAQGNTEAFF.